This is a list of T cell receptor beta chains from one sample in a study of blood T cell repertoires in COVID-19. Repertoires were generated with immunoSEQ multiplex PCR, while TCRdb's copy carries only in-frame clones and drops some. The data hold 200,000 to 250,000 clones, with roughly nine tenths observed a single time. Sequencing was done on a sample of PBMCs or T cells enriched from blood (not recorded which). The receptor set was obtained from a man aged 30 to 45 who had recovered from COVID-19. Each CDR3 is given with its conserved first and last residue. The D gene is left open where the match is weak. Size is omitted from some rows. Given values are once, few, many or a class for expanded clones.

cdr3_aa | cdr3_nt | d_call | j_call | clone_size | v_call
CASSQSSQGTDTQYF | TGCGCCAGCAGCCAAAGTTCACAGGGGACAGATACGCAGTATTTT | TRBD1 | TRBJ2-3 | once | TRBV4-3
CASSYLWRRGEGQPQHF | TGTGCCAGCAGTTACCTATGGAGGAGAGGGGAGGGCCAGCCCCAGCATTTT | - | TRBJ1-5 | once | TRBV6-2/TRBV6-3
CASSNGLAGDSYNEQFF | TGTGCCAGCAGTAACGGACTAGCGGGAGACTCCTACAATGAGCAGTTCTTC | TRBD2 | TRBJ2-1 | - | TRBV27
CATLPTQGGGYGYTF | TGTGCCACCCTTCCAACTCAGGGTGGCGGCTATGGCTACACCTTC | - | TRBJ1-2 | - | TRBV15
CASSFGRGGDNYGYTF | TGTGCCAGCAGTTTCGGGCGGGGAGGCGACAACTATGGCTACACCTTC | - | TRBJ1-2 | - | TRBV27
CASSLALLYEQYF | TGTGCCAGCAGCTTAGCACTCCTCTACGAGCAGTACTTC | - | TRBJ2-7 | - | TRBV7-2
CASSSGAFEKLFF | TGTGCCAGTAGTTCCGGAGCCTTTGAAAAACTGTTTTTT | - | TRBJ1-4 | - | TRBV19
CASSRTSGGDEQFF | TGTGCCAGCAGCCGGACTAGCGGGGGGGATGAGCAGTTCTTC | TRBD2 | TRBJ2-1 | - | TRBV11-3
CAWATGANTEAFF | TGTGCCTGGGCAACAGGGGCTAACACTGAAGCTTTCTTT | TRBD1 | TRBJ1-1 | - | TRBV30
CASSLNRQGNTEAFF | TGTGCCAGTAGTCTCAACCGACAGGGGAACACTGAAGCTTTCTTT | TRBD1 | TRBJ1-1 | - | TRBV19
CASSLYIGTQYF | TGTGCCAGCAGCTTGTATATCGGTACGCAGTATTTT | - | TRBJ2-3 | once | TRBV7-2
CASSTAPPEAGSYNEQFF | TGCGCCAGCAGCACAGCGCCACCGGAGGCCGGCTCCTACAATGAGCAGTTCTTC | - | TRBJ2-1 | - | TRBV5-1
CASSLRSAGNLKTATQYF | TGTGCCAGCAGCTTACGCTCAGCGGGAAACTTAAAGACTGCTACGCAGTATTTT | TRBD2 | TRBJ2-3 | - | TRBV7-9
CASSHKIGGPDTQYF | TGCGCCAGCAGCCACAAGATAGGGGGACCAGATACGCAGTATTTT | - | TRBJ2-3 | - | TRBV5-1
CAAGEHYEQYF | TGTGCGGCGGGGGAGCATTACGAGCAGTACTTC | TRBD2 | TRBJ2-7 | - | TRBV27
CARTEALHEQYF | TGCGCCAGAACGGAGGCCTTGCACGAGCAGTACTTC | - | TRBJ2-7 | - | TRBV10-1
CASSSRSEAFF | TGTGCCAGCAGTTCTCGCAGTGAAGCTTTCTTT | - | TRBJ1-1 | many | TRBV6-5
CAWSFGTSDEQYF | TGTGCCTGGAGTTTTGGGACTAGCGACGAGCAGTACTTC | TRBD2 | TRBJ2-7 | - | TRBV30
CASSQVGVVEAFF | TGTGCCAGCAGCCAAGTCGGAGTGGTTGAAGCTTTCTTT | - | TRBJ1-1 | - | TRBV14
CASSSRTDNSPLHF | TGTGCCAGCAGCTCTAGGACAGATAATTCACCCCTCCACTTT | - | TRBJ1-6 | - | TRBV7-9
CSVSGSPYEQYF | TGCAGCGTTTCAGGAAGCCCCTACGAGCAGTACTTC | - | TRBJ2-7 | - | TRBV29-1
CASSLARGLAGFASTDTQYF | TGTGCCAGCAGCTTAGCCCGGGGACTAGCGGGTTTCGCTAGCACAGATACGCAGTATTTT | TRBD2 | TRBJ2-3 | - | TRBV7-8
CASSLSHGVRKNSPLHF | TGTGCCAGCAGTTTATCTCATGGTGTCAGGAAAAATTCACCCCTCCACTTT | - | TRBJ1-6 | - | TRBV27
CASSQGPTANTEAFF | TGTGCCAGCAGCCAGGGGCCGACAGCGAACACTGAAGCTTTCTTT | - | TRBJ1-1 | - | TRBV14
CASSYSELSGANVLTF | TGTGCCAGCAGTTACTCGGAGTTGTCTGGGGCCAACGTCCTGACTTTC | - | TRBJ2-6 | - | TRBV6-8
CASSQERSLAGVELFF | TGTGCCAGCAGCCAAGAGAGGTCGCTAGCGGGAGTGGAGCTGTTTTTT | TRBD2 | TRBJ2-2 | - | TRBV14
CASSSTSGRPTGEQFF | TGTGCCAGCAGCTCGACTAGCGGGAGGCCAACGGGGGAGCAGTTCTTC | TRBD2 | TRBJ2-1 | - | TRBV5-4
CASSPINHSGQSNTGELFF | TGTGCCAGCAGCCCGATTAATCACTCCGGACAGTCGAACACCGGGGAGCTGTTTTTT | - | TRBJ2-2 | - | TRBV3-1/TRBV3-2
CASSEQGYEQYF | TGTGCCAGCAGTGAACAGGGCTACGAGCAGTACTTC | - | TRBJ2-7 | few | TRBV2